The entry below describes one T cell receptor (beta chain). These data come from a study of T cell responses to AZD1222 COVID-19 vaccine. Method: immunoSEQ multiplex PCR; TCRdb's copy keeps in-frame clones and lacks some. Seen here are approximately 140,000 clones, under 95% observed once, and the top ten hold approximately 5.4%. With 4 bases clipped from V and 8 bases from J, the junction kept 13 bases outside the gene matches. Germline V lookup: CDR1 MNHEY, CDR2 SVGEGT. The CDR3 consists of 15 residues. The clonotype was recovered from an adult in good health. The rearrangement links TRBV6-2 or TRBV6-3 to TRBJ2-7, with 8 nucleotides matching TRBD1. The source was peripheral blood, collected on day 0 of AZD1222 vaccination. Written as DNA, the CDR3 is TGTGCCAGCAGTTTTCCGGCATCCGACAGGGGCAAGCAGTACTTC. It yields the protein CASSFPASDRGKQYF.